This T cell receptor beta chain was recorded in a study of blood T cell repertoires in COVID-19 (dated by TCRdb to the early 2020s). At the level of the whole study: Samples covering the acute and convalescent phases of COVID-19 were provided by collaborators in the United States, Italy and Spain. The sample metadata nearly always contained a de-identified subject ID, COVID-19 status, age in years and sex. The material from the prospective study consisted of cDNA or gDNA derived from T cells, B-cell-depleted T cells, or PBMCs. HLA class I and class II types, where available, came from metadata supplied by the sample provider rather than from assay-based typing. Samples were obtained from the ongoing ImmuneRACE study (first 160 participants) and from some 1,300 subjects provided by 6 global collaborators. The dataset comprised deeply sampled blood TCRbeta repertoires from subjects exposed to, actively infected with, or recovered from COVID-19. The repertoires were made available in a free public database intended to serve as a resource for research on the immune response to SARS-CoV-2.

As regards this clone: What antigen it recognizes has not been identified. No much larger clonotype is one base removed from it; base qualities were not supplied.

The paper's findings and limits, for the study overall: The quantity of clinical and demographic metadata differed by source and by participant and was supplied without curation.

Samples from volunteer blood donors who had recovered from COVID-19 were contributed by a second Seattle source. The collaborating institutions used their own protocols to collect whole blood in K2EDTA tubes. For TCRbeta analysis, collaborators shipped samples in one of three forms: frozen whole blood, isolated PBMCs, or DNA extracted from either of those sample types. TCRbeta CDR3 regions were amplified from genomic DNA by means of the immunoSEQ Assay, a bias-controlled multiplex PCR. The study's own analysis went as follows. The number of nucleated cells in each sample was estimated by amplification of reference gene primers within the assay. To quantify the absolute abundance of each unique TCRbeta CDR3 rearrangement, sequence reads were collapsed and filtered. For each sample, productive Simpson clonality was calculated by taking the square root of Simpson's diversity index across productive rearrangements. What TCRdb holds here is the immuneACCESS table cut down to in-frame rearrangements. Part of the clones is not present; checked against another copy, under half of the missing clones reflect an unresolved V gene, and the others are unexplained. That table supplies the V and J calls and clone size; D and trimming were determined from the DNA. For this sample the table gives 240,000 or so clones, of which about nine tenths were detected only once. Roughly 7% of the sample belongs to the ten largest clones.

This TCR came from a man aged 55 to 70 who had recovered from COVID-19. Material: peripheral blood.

The DNA is TGTGCCAGTAGTATAGGAACAGGCAGGGTCAAGAATGAGCAGTTCTTC. The translation is CASSIGTGRVKNEQFF. The rearrangement joined TRBV19 to TRBJ2-1, with TRBD1 tentatively as D gene (5 bases match). Taken from the germline V gene (reference sequence), the CDR1 and CDR2 loops are LNHDA and SQIVND. Counted from cysteine to phenylalanine, this CDR3 has 16 amino acids. Only CDR3 DNA is held: 48 bases, read in frame from base 1. V is pared back by 1 base and J by 7 bases, with 17 bases lying between the germline termini.